Below are 26 T cell receptor beta chains sequenced from a single sample in a study of shared clonotypes between healthy human individuals. Using immunoSEQ multiplex PCR, the repertoire was profiled, and TCRdb retains in-frame clones only, with some absent. The table lists 400,000 or so clones, about 96% of them singletons. Sequencing used memory CD8+ T cells sorted from blood. The subset is: CD45RO+ cells pooled with CCR7-negative TemRA cells. These receptors all stem from a man aged 25-45 years in good health.

The gene calls are TRBV10-3 and TRBJ2-5; 10 nucleotides agree with TRBD1. The CDR3 is 15 amino acids. Per the germline V gene, CDR1 is ENHRY and CDR2 is SYGVKD. The V and J ends lost 3 bases and 5 bases, in that order; junction bases with no gene match: 6. CDR3 coding DNA: TGTGCCATCAGTGACGACAGGGGGCCGAGGGAGACCCAGTACTTC. Encoded protein: CAISDDRGPRETQYF.

CDR3 in DNA: TGTGCCAGCAGTGACCCTTTTGGTAACTATGGCTACACCTTC. Residues: CASSDPFGNYGYTF. The rearrangement joins TRBV28 to TRBJ1-2; D call uncertain. CDR1 MDHEN and CDR2 SYDVKM come from the germline V gene. V gave up 5 bases and J gave up 1 base, with 11 bases separating them. CDR3 size: 14 residues.

The CDR3 DNA sequence: TGTGCCAGCAGTGAATATAAGTCTGCGCGGGAACAAGAGACCCAGTACTTC. It specifies CASSEYKSAREQETQYF. V gene TRBV25-1 combines with J gene TRBJ2-5; the D gene is possibly TRBD2 (6 bases). CDR1 is MGHDK, CDR2 SYGVNS, per germline. V lost 0 bases and J 2 bases, leaving 16 bases between the germline ends. The CDR3 loop spans 17 amino acids.

The rearrangement uses TRBV9 and TRBJ2-1, with no clear D. CDR1 and CDR2 from the germline V gene are SGDLS and YYNGEE. Trimming pared 3 bases from V and 4 bases from J, leaving 2 bases between. This CDR3 has 11 amino acids. CDR3 coding DNA: TGTGCCAGCAGCGGATACAATGAGCAGTTCTTC. Protein sequence: CASSGYNEQFF.

The chain joins TRBV18 to TRBJ1-1; D unclear. This CDR3 comprises 13 residues. The germline V and J ends were trimmed by 1 base and 1 base, with 4 bases remaining between them. CDR1 and CDR2 (germline): KGHSH, LQKENI. CDR3 DNA sequence: TGTGCCAGCTCACCACTCTGGAACACTGAAGCTTTCTTT. Translation gives CASSPLWNTEAFF.

This chain links TRBV30 with TRBJ2-7; the match to TRBD2 covers 10 bases. V lost 4 bases to trimming and J lost 2 bases; unmatched junction nucleotides: 5. CDR3 length: 14 residues. Per the germline V gene, CDR1 is GTSNPN and CDR2 is SVGIG (reference sequence). CDR3 DNA sequence: TGTGCCTGGAACACTCTAGCGGGAGCCTACGAGCAGTACTTC. Encoded protein: CAWNTLAGAYEQYF.

This clone was picked up one time. The chain uses TRBV28 and TRBJ2-7; no definite D call. CDR1 is MDHEN and CDR2 is SYDVKM in the germline V gene. CDR3 length: 10 residues. CDR3 sequence reads: CSHLTYEQYF. The CDR3 DNA follows: TGTTCCCACCTCACCTACGAGCAGTACTTC.

The J gene is TRBJ2-5, the V gene TRBV4-1; perhaps TRBD2 as D (6 bases). The CDR3 runs 16 residues. Germline CDR1 is MGHRA and CDR2 is YSYEKL. The germline V and J ends were trimmed by 4 bases and 2 bases, with 17 bases remaining between them. DNA of the CDR3: TGCGCCAGCAGCCCCCGGGTGGCGGGATTTCAAGAGACCCAGTACTTC. Translation gives CASSPRVAGFQETQYF.

V and J are TRBV14 and TRBJ2-2; no clear D gene. Trimming left V 0 bases short and J 7 bases short, with 6 bases between. The V gene's germline CDR1 is SGHDN and CDR2 FVKESK. The CDR3 covers 13 residues. Here the CDR3 reads CASSQDLGGELFF. DNA for the CDR3: TGTGCCAGCAGCCAAGATCTGGGCGGGGAGCTGTTTTTT.

This sequence joins TRBV2 and TRBJ1-1; D is ambiguous. V shed 1 base and J shed 5 bases, with 8 bases lying between them. The CDR3 has 13 residues. CDR1 is SNHLY, CDR2 FYNNEI, per germline. The CDR3 nucleotides are TGTGCCAGCAGTGAAGAATGGGGAACTGAAGCTTTCTTT. Translated, it gives CASSEEWGTEAFF.

This clone has only one observation. The junction and the germline gene differ at one end; a read error may be behind it. V usage is TRBV7-7 and J usage is TRBJ2-3; D is uncertain. The germline gives CDR1 SSHAT, CDR2 FNYEAQ (reference sequence). The CDR3 totals 13 residues. The CDR3, as DNA: TGTGCTAGCAGCCTTCGAGGACGTGATACGCAGTATTTT. It specifies CASSLRGRDTQYF.

This clone has just one count. V and J are TRBV7-9 and TRBJ1-4; perhaps TRBD1 as D (5 bases). This CDR3 has 15 residues. Germline-derived CDR1 and CDR2 are SEHNR and FQNEAQ (reference sequence). V dropped 2 bases and J dropped 7 bases, with 14 bases sitting between them. The CDR3 protein is CASSLSSGRGEKLFF. The CDR3 DNA reads TGTGCCAGCAGCTTATCGTCGGGGCGTGGTGAAAAACTGTTTTTT.

The chain combines TRBV11-2 with TRBJ2-7, with 8 bases fitting TRBD1. The germline V gene has CDR1 SGHAT and CDR2 FQNNGV. Trimming cost V 3 bases and J 6 bases; bases outside gene matches: 1. The CDR3 totals 12 residues. The CDR3 DNA is TGTGCCAGCAGCTTTACAGGGGGCGAGCAGTACTTC. It is translated as CASSFTGGEQYF.

For this clone: Other DNA sequences from this sample encode an identical CDR3 as well. The rearrangement joins TRBV28 to TRBJ2-7, with 7 bases aligning to TRBD1. This CDR3 comprises 12 residues. Looked up from germline, CDR1 is MDHEN and CDR2 is SYDVKM. The junction had 0 bases not matched to a gene; V was cut back by 3 bases and J by 4 bases. Here the CDR3 DNA reads TGTGCCAGCAGTTTCAGGGGGTACGAGCAGTACTTC. This codes for CASSFRGYEQYF.

The J gene is TRBJ2-7, the V gene TRBV6-5; 7 bases agree with TRBD1. With 2 bases clipped from V and 0 bases from J, the junction kept 1 base outside the gene matches. CDR1 is MNHEY and CDR2 is SVGAGI in the germline V gene. The CDR3 is 14 amino acids. CDR3 bases: TGTGCCAGCAGTTACAACAGGGGCTCCTACGAGCAGTACTTC. Translation: CASSYNRGSYEQYF.

V usage is TRBV5-1 and J usage is TRBJ2-7; no definite D call. V was trimmed by 0 bases and J by 4 bases, leaving 8 bases between them. Germline loops: CDR1 SGHRS, CDR2 YFSETQ. This CDR3 contains 13 residues. The CDR3 region has the DNA TGCGCCAGCAGCTTGGAATGGGGATACGAGCAGTACTTC. Translation gives CASSLEWGYEQYF.

The chain links TRBV6-5 to TRBJ1-1; possible D gene TRBD1, 5 bases. The V end lost 6 bases, the J end lost 10 bases, and 18 bases lay between the germline ends. The CDR3 sequence is 13 residues long. Germline CDR1 reads MNHEY; CDR2 reads SVGAGI. The chain's CDR3 is CASSPMQGRAAFF. The DNA of the CDR3 is TGTGCCAGCAGCCCAATGCAGGGCAGGGCAGCTTTCTTT.

The chain is built from TRBV27 and TRBJ2-7; 11 positions agree with TRBD1. This CDR3 contains 16 residues. Germline CDR1 and CDR2: MNHEY and SMNVEV (reference sequence). J gave up 4 bases and V 1 base, and 6 bases lay outside the gene matches. The CDR3 DNA reads as TGTGCCAGCAGTTTATTGAGTGGACAGGGGGCTTACGAGCAGTACTTC. Amino acid sequence: CASSLLSGQGAYEQYF.

V gene TRBV6-1 combines with J gene TRBJ2-3, with 8 bases identical to TRBD2. This CDR3 comprises 20 residues. The V segment lost 1 base and the J segment 2 bases; nucleotides outside the gene matches: 17. Per germline, CDR1 MNHNS and CDR2 SASEGT. CDR3 sequence: CASSEGGFTGLLAVTDTQYF. The CDR3 DNA sequence: TGTGCCAGCAGTGAAGGGGGGTTCACAGGGTTACTAGCGGTCACAGATACGCAGTATTTT.

The V call is TRBV30, the J call TRBJ2-3; either TRBD1 or TRBD2 may supply D (5 bases each). Between the trimmed V and J ends, which lost 4 bases and 2 bases, there was a span of 7 bases. The CDR3 covers 12 residues. From germline, CDR1 is GTSNPN and CDR2 SVGIG (reference sequence). The DNA for the CDR3 is TGTGCCTGGATCGGGACCACAGATACGCAGTATTTT. Amino acids: CAWIGTTDTQYF.

A remark on this clone: A junction end diverges from the germline sequence, so it may reflect a read error. The chain carries TRBV7-7 and TRBJ1-5; D not resolved. There are 15 residues in the CDR3. CDR1 and CDR2 from the germline V gene are SSHAT and FNYEAQ (reference sequence). CDR3 DNA: TGTGCTAGCAGCTTAGGAGTGATGGGAGACCAGCCCCAGCATTTT. Its translation: CASSLGVMGDQPQHF.

The genes are TRBV5-1 and TRBJ2-7; D not resolved. The germline V gene has CDR1 SGHRS and CDR2 YFSETQ. V shed 3 bases and J shed 3 bases, with 7 bases lying between them. The CDR3 covers 12 residues. The CDR3 DNA follows: TGCGCCAGCAGCTCATCGCTCTACGAGCAGTACTTC. Its protein is CASSSSLYEQYF.

The chain has TRBV5-1 and TRBJ2-3; TRBD2 aligns across 7 bases. The CDR3 extends over 15 amino acids. Per germline, CDR1 SGHRS and CDR2 YFSETQ. V gave up 1 base and J gave up 2 bases; unmatched junction bases: 4. The DNA for the CDR3 is TGCGCCAGCAGCTTGAGGCGGGGGAACACAGATACGCAGTATTTT. As protein: CASSLRRGNTDTQYF.

This chain joins TRBV29-1 and TRBJ1-1; no reliable D call. The CDR3 runs 11 residues. V was pared by 7 bases and J by 7 bases, with 13 bases between. The germline gives CDR1 SQVTM, CDR2 ANQGSEA. CDR3 nucleotides: TGCAGCGGAGGGCCAAAGGGTGAAGCTTTCTTT. It translates to CSGGPKGEAFF.

The gene calls are TRBV28 and TRBJ2-4, with D unresolved. This CDR3 region has 11 residues. The V and J ends lost 0 bases and 8 bases respectively, with 2 bases between them. Germline CDR1 is MDHEN and CDR2 is SYDVKM. CDR3 in DNA: TGTGCCAGCAGTTTATGGGACATTCAGTACTTC. Translation: CASSLWDIQYF.

V is TRBV28 and J is TRBJ2-7; 7 bases are shared with TRBD1. Germline CDR1 MDHEN, CDR2 SYDVKM. V lost 8 bases to trimming and J lost 2 bases; unmatched junction nucleotides: 9. The CDR3 contains 14 residues. In DNA, the CDR3 is TGTGCCAGCGAACTCGGACAGGCAACCTACGAGCAGTACTTC. Encoded protein: CASELGQATYEQYF.